These T cell receptor beta chains were read from a single sample in a study of technical replicates of blood from several donors. Measured with immunoSEQ multiplex PCR; TCRdb has only the in-frame clones, and not every one. This sample has about 78,000 clones; approximately 95% occur once, and the top ten carry 0.2% to 0.3%. The sequenced sample was T cells isolated from PBMCs. The source is a human donor in good health. CDR3s include the opening cysteine and the closing phenylalanine or tryptophan. Each record gives: CDR3 protein, CDR3 DNA, D gene, clone size, V gene, J gene. The D gene is left open where the match is weak. Size is stated for part of the rows, as once, few or many counts, or as a class when the clone is expanded.

CDR3 protein: CAWLSGFGYTF
CDR3 DNA: TGTGCCTGGCTCTCCGGGTTTGGCTACACCTTC
D gene: .
clone size: .
V gene: TRBV30
J gene: TRBJ1-2

CDR3 protein: CASSLWGGSNQPQHF
CDR3 DNA: TGTGCCAGCAGCTTATGGGGCGGCAGCAATCAGCCCCAGCATTTT
D gene: .
clone size: .
V gene: TRBV11-2
J gene: TRBJ1-5

CDR3 protein: CASSTAGIFYEQYF
CDR3 DNA: TGTGCCTCATCGACCGCCGGGATATTTTACGAGCAGTACTTC
D gene: .
clone size: once
V gene: TRBV30
J gene: TRBJ2-7

CDR3 protein: CASSQDGLAASGMNEQFF
CDR3 DNA: TGTGCCAGCAGCCAAGACGGTCTCGCGGCTAGCGGGATGAATGAGCAGTTCTTC
D gene: TRBD2
clone size: .
V gene: TRBV4-2
J gene: TRBJ2-1

CDR3 protein: CASSLSGGVYTEAFF
CDR3 DNA: TGCGCCAGCAGCCTAAGCGGGGGGGTTTACACTGAAGCTTTCTTT
D gene: .
clone size: once
V gene: TRBV5-1
J gene: TRBJ1-1

CDR3 protein: CASSLARAGSSTEAFF
CDR3 DNA: TGCGCCAGCAGCTTGGCCAGGGCAGGGTCGAGCACTGAAGCTTTCTTT
D gene: .
clone size: .
V gene: TRBV5-1
J gene: TRBJ1-1

CDR3 protein: CASSLGTQDTQYF
CDR3 DNA: TGTGCCAGCAGCTTAGGTACACAAGATACGCAGTATTTT
D gene: .
clone size: .
V gene: TRBV11-2
J gene: TRBJ2-3

CDR3 protein: CASSLGALRDTQYF
CDR3 DNA: TGCGCCAGCAGCCTCGGAGCCCTGCGAGATACGCAGTATTTT
D gene: .
clone size: .
V gene: TRBV4-1
J gene: TRBJ2-3

CDR3 protein: CASNLGDRNNEKLFF
CDR3 DNA: TGTGCCAGCAACTTAGGGGACAGAAATAATGAAAAACTGTTTTTT
D gene: TRBD1
clone size: .
V gene: TRBV7-9
J gene: TRBJ1-4

CDR3 protein: CASGLVVTGSDTGELFF
CDR3 DNA: TGTGCTAGTGGTTTGGTAGTAACAGGGTCGGACACCGGGGAGCTGTTTTTT
D gene: .
clone size: once
V gene: TRBV12-5
J gene: TRBJ2-2

CDR3 protein: CASSIGGGNTEAFF
CDR3 DNA: TGCGCCAGCAGCATTGGGGGGGGGAACACTGAAGCTTTCTTT
D gene: .
clone size: .
V gene: TRBV5-1
J gene: TRBJ1-1

CDR3 protein: CASSWGTAGNTIYF
CDR3 DNA: TGTGCCAGCAGCTGGGGGACAGCTGGAAACACCATATATTTT
D gene: TRBD1
clone size: once
V gene: TRBV28
J gene: TRBJ1-3

CDR3 protein: CASGPQGSQGNTIYF
CDR3 DNA: TGTGCTAGTGGACCACAGGGGTCTCAAGGAAACACCATATATTTT
D gene: TRBD1
clone size: .
V gene: TRBV12-5
J gene: TRBJ1-3

CDR3 protein: CASSRRQGRNEQFF
CDR3 DNA: TGTGCCAGCAGTAGACGCCAGGGTAGGAATGAGCAGTTCTTC
D gene: .
clone size: .
V gene: TRBV28
J gene: TRBJ2-1

CDR3 protein: CASSFGLAGGSSYEQYF
CDR3 DNA: TGCGCCAGCAGCTTTGGACTAGCGGGAGGGAGTTCCTACGAGCAGTACTTC
D gene: TRBD2
clone size: .
V gene: TRBV5-1
J gene: TRBJ2-7

CDR3 protein: CASSQANLAGSPLF
CDR3 DNA: TGCGCCAGCAGCCAAGCAAATCTAGCGGGGTCTCCCCTCTTC
D gene: TRBD2
clone size: .
V gene: TRBV4-1
J gene: TRBJ2-7

CDR3 protein: CASNPTSGKGDTQYF
CDR3 DNA: TGCGCCAGCAATCCGACTAGCGGGAAGGGAGATACGCAGTATTTT
D gene: TRBD2
clone size: .
V gene: TRBV10-2
J gene: TRBJ2-3

CDR3 protein: CASSGNGQGFDGYTF
CDR3 DNA: TGTGCCAGCAGCGGGAATGGGCAGGGATTCGATGGCTACACCTTC
D gene: .
clone size: .
V gene: TRBV5-4
J gene: TRBJ1-2

CDR3 protein: CATEGSGYEQYF
CDR3 DNA: TGTGCCACCGAGGGCAGCGGTTACGAGCAGTACTTC
D gene: .
clone size: .
V gene: TRBV7-9
J gene: TRBJ2-7

CDR3 protein: CASSRPGLAGQETQYF
CDR3 DNA: TGCGCCAGCAGCCGACCGGGACTAGCGGGGCAAGAGACCCAGTACTTC
D gene: TRBD2
clone size: .
V gene: TRBV4-1
J gene: TRBJ2-5